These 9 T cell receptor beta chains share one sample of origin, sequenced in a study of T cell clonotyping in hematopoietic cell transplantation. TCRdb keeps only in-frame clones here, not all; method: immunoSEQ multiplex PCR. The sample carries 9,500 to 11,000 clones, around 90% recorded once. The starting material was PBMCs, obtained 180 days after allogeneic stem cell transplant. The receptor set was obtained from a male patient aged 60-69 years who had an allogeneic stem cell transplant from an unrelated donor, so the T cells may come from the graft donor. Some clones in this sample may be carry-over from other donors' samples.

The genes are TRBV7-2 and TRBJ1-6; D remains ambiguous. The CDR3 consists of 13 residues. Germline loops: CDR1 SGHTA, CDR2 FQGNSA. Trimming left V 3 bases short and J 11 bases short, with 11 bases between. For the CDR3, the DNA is TGTGCCAGCAGCTTCCCACCGGACCCACCCCTCCACTTT. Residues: CASSFPPDPPLHF.

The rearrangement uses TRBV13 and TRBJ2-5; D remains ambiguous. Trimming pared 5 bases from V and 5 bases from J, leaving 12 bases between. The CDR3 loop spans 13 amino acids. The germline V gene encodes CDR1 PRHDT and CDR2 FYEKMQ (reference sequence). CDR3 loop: CASSPPPGETQYF. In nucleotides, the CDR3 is TGTGCCAGCAGCCCTCCCCCCGGGGAGACCCAGTACTTC.

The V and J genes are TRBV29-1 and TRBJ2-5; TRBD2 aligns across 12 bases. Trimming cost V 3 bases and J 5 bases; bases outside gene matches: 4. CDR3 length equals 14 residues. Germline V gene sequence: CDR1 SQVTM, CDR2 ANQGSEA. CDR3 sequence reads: CSVELAGGPETQYF. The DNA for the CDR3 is TGCAGCGTTGAGCTAGCGGGGGGGCCGGAGACCCAGTACTTC. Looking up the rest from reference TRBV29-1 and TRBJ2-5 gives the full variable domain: SAVISQKPSRDICQRGTSLTIQCQVDSQVTMMFWYRQQPGQSLTLIATANQGSEATYESGFVIDKFPISRPNLTFSTLTVSNMSPEDSSIYLCSVELAGGPETQYFGPGTRLLVL.

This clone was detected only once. Written as DNA, the CDR3 is TGTGCCAGCAGCACAGGGTTGGCCCAGCATTTT. It specifies CASSTGLAQHF. This chain links TRBV6-6 with TRBJ1-5; D possibly corresponds to TRBD1 (6 bases). This CDR3 has 11 amino acids. Germline assignment: CDR1 MNHNY and CDR2 SVGAGI (reference sequence). V was shortened by 6 bases and J by 11 bases, with 11 bases between the two germline ends.

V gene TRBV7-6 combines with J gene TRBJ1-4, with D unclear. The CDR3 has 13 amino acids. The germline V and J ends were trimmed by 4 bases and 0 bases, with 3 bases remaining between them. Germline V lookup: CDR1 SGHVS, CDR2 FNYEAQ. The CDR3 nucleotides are TGTGCCAGCAGCTCGGCAACTAATGAAAAACTGTTTTTT. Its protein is CASSSATNEKLFF.

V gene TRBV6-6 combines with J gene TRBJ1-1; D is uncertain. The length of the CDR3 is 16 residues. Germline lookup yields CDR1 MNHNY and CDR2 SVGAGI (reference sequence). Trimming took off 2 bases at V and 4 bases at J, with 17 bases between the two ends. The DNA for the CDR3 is TGTGCCAGCAGTTACAGTTCAGGAGCCCGGGGCACTGAAGCTTTCTTT. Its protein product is CASSYSSGARGTEAFF.

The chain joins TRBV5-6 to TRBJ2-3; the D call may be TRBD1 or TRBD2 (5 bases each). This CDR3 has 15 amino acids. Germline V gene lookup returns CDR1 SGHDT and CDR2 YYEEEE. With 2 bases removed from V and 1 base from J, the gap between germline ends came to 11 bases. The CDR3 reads CASSLQLGGTDTQYF. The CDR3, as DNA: TGTGCCAGCAGCTTACAGCTGGGGGGCACAGATACGCAGTATTTT.

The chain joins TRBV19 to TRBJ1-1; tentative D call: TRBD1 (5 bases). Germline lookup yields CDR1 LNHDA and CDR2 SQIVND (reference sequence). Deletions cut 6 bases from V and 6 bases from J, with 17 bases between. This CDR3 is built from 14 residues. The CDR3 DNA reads TGTGCCAGTAGAGGCGGGGGGACGGGTGCTGAAGCTTTCTTT. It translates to CASRGGGTGAEAFF.

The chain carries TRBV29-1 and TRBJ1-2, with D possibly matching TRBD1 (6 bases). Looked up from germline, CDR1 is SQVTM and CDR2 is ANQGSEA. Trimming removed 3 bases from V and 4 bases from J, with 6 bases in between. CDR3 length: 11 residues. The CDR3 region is CSVEGAYGYTF. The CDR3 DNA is TGCAGCGTTGAGGGGGCCTATGGCTACACCTTC.